What follows are 13 T cell receptor beta chains derived from one specimen sequenced in a study of blood T cell repertoires in COVID-19. TCRdb keeps only in-frame clones here, not all; method: immunoSEQ multiplex PCR. This sample has a few hundred thousand clones; about 87% occur once, and the top ten carry around 10%. Input material: PBMCs or T cells enriched from blood (not recorded which). The receptor set was obtained from a man in his late teens or twenties with acute COVID-19.

This clone was counted a few times. The rearrangement uses TRBV11-1 and TRBJ2-5, with D possibly TRBD1 on 5 matching bases. The ends were cut back, 5 bases at V and 5 bases at J, with 18 bases in the middle. Germline V gene lookup returns CDR1 SGHAT and CDR2 FQDESV (reference sequence). CDR3 size: 15 residues. The CDR3: CASSLVDSGLETQYF. The CDR3 coding sequence is TGTGCCAGCAGCCTCGTTGACTCAGGGTTGGAGACCCAGTACTTC.

The gene calls are TRBV27 and TRBJ2-2, with a weak D call TRBD1 (5 bases). The CDR3 length is 17 residues. Per germline, CDR1 MNHEY and CDR2 SMNVEV (reference sequence). V lost 5 bases to trimming and J lost 0 bases, with 16 bases between them. The CDR3 region is CASSTFPGISNTGELFF. The CDR3 DNA is TGTGCCAGCAGTACCTTCCCAGGGATCTCGAACACCGGGGAGCTGTTTTTT.

V gene TRBV3-1 (or the pseudogene TRBV3-2) combines with J gene TRBJ2-3, with TRBD2 matching 11 bases. From germline, CDR1 is LGHDT and CDR2 YNNKEL (reference sequence). The CDR3 has 16 residues. V was pared by 4 bases and J by 4 bases, with 7 bases of the junction left unmatched. CDR3 coding DNA: TGTGCCAGCAGCCCTATAGCGGGAGGGGACGCAGATACGCAGTATTTT. The encoded protein is CASSPIAGGDADTQYF.

The chain combines TRBV28 with TRBJ1-5; 7 bases agree with TRBD1. V lost 7 bases to trimming and J lost 0 bases; unmatched junction nucleotides: 9. The CDR3 contains 16 residues. Germline CDR1 and CDR2: MDHEN and SYDVKM. The CDR3 DNA follows: TGTGCCAGCACCCAGACAGGGTCTTATAGCAATCAGCCCCAGCATTTT. Its translation is CASTQTGSYSNQPQHF.

The V call is TRBV27, the J call TRBJ2-5; the D is unclear. Germline lookup yields CDR1 MNHEY and CDR2 SMNVEV (reference sequence). The V and J ends lost 4 bases and 4 bases respectively, with 7 bases between them. CDR3 length: 12 amino acids. The CDR3 bases are TGTGCCAGCAGTTCGGGTCGAGAGACCCAGTACTTC. Translated: CASSSGRETQYF.

With regard to this clone: Other DNA sequences in this specimen translate into the identical CDR3. V and J are TRBV28 and TRBJ2-7; tentatively, D is TRBD1 (5 bases). The CDR3 is made up of 13 amino acids. V was pared by 2 bases and J by 2 bases, with 7 bases between. Germline loops: CDR1 MDHEN, CDR2 SYDVKM. The CDR3 bases are TGTGCCAGCAGTTTAGCAGGGCCCTACGAGCAGTACTTC. Its translation: CASSLAGPYEQYF.

This clone turned up a few times. The genes are TRBV4-2 and TRBJ2-2, with 10 nucleotides matching TRBD2. The CDR3 runs 16 residues. Germline CDR1 reads LGHNA; CDR2 reads YNFKEQ. J was trimmed by 3 bases and V by 4 bases; bases with no gene match: 5. CDR3 residues: CASSPSAGGDTGELFF. In DNA form, the CDR3 reads TGTGCCAGCAGCCCCTCAGCGGGAGGGGACACCGGGGAGCTGTTTTTT.

The gene calls are TRBV7-2 and TRBJ2-3, with D possibly matching TRBD2 (5 bases). Germline CDR1 reads SGHTA; CDR2 reads FQGNSA. V was pared by 5 bases and J by 6 bases, with 6 bases between. The CDR3 extends over 11 amino acids. CDR3 sequence (DNA): TGTGCCAGCAGCCGGAGGGATACGCAGTATTTT. It translates to CASSRRDTQYF.

This sequence joins TRBV19 and TRBJ1-2, with unresolved D. This CDR3 is built from 15 residues. V was trimmed by 6 bases and J by 0 bases, leaving 14 bases between them. Looked up from germline, CDR1 is LNHDA and CDR2 is SQIVND (reference sequence). This CDR3 is CASSPSRTSNYGYTF. In DNA form, the CDR3 reads TGTGCCAGTAGCCCGTCCAGGACTTCTAACTATGGCTACACCTTC.

This chain connects TRBV20-1 to TRBJ2-7; D uncertain. Germline V lookup: CDR1 DFQATT, CDR2 SNEGSKA (reference sequence). CDR3 length: 11 residues. V was shortened by 6 bases and J by 5 bases, with 11 bases between the two germline ends. The DNA of the CDR3 is TGCAGTGCGTCTAGTTCCCACGAGCAGTACTTC. Translated, it gives CSASSSHEQYF.

V and J are TRBV6-5 and TRBJ2-2; TRBD1 agrees at 10 bases. This CDR3 is built from 14 residues. Trimming cost V 6 bases and J 3 bases; bases outside gene matches: 1. Germline V CDR1 and CDR2: MNHEY, SVGAGI. The CDR3: CASRGTGDTGELFF. The CDR3 nucleotides read TGTGCCAGCAGAGGGACAGGGGACACCGGGGAGCTGTTTTTT.

The chain is built from TRBV4-3 and TRBJ1-5; perhaps TRBD1 as D (6 bases). The CDR3 covers 15 residues. V lost 0 bases, J lost 6 bases, and 12 bases lay in between. Germline V gene lookup returns CDR1 LGHNA and CDR2 YSLEER. The CDR3 loop reads CASSQDGGAGQPQHF. In DNA, the CDR3 is TGCGCCAGCAGCCAAGATGGGGGCGCGGGTCAGCCCCAGCATTTT.

J is TRBJ2-7 and V is TRBV11-2, with 7 positions matching TRBD1. V shed 0 bases and J 0 bases; nucleotides not matched to a gene: 2. CDR1 is SGHAT and CDR2 is FQNNGV in the germline V gene. The CDR3 length is 15 residues. The CDR3 DNA reads as TGTGCCAGCAGCTTAGAGGGACAGTCCTCCTACGAGCAGTACTTC. It is translated as CASSLEGQSSYEQYF.